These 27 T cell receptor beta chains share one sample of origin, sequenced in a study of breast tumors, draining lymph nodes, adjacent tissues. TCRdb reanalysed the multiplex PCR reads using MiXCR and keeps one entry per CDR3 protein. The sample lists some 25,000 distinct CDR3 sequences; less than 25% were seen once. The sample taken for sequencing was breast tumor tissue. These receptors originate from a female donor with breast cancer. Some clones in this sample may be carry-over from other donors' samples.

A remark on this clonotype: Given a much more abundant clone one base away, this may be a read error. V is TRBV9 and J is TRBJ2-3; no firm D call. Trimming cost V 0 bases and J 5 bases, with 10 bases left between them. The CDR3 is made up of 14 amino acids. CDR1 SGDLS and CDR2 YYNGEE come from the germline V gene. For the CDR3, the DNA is TGTGCCAGCAGCGTAGCCTTAGCAGAAGATACGCAGTATTTT. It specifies CASSVALAEDTQYF. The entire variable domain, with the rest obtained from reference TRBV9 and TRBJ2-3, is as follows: DSGVTQTPKHLITATGQRVTLRCSPRSGDLSVYWYQQSLDQGLQFLIQYYNGEERAKGNILERFSAQQFPDLHSELNLSSLELGDSALYFCASSVALAEDTQYFGPGTRLTVL.

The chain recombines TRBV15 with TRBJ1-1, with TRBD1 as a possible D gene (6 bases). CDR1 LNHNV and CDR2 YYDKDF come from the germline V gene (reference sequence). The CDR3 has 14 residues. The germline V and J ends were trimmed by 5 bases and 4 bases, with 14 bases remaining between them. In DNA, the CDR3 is TGTGCCACCAGCGAGCACAGGGTCGGCACTGAAGCTTTCTTT. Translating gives CATSEHRVGTEAFF.

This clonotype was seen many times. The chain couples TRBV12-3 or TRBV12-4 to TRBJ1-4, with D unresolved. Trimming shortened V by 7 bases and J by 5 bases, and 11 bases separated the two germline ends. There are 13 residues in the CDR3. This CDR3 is CASTPGNNEKLFF. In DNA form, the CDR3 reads TGTGCCAGCACCCCCGGCAACAATGAAAAACTGTTTTTT.

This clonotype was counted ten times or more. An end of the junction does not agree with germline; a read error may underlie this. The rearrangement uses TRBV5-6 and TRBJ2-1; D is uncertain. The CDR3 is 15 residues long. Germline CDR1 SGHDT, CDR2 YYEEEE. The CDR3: CVSSLDRLGYNEQFF. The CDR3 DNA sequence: TGTGTCAGCAGCTTGGATCGGCTTGGCTACAATGAGCAGTTCTTC.

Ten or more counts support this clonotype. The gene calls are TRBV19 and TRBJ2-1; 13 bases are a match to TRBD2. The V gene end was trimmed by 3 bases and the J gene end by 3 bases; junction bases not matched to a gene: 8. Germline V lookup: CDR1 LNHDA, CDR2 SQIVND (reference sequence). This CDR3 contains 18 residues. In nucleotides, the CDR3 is TGTGCCAGTAGTATCAAACTAGCGGGAGGGCCTAACTACAATGAGCAGTTCTTC. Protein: CASSIKLAGGPNYNEQFF.

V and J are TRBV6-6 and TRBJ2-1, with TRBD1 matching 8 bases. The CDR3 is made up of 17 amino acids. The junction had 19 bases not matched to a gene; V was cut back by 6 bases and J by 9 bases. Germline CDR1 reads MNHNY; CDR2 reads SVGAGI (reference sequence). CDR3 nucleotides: TGTGCCAGCAGCCCCCCACTCGGGACAGGACGGGCGGGTGAGCAGTTCTTC. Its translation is CASSPPLGTGRAGEQFF.

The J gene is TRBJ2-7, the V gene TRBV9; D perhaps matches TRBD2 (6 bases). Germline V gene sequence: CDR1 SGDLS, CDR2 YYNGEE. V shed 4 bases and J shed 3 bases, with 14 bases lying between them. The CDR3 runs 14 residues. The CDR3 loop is CASSLGDSVYEQYF. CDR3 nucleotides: TGTGCCAGCAGCCTAGGGGACTCAGTCTACGAGCAGTACTTC. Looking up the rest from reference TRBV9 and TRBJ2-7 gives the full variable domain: DSGVTQTPKHLITATGQRVTLRCSPRSGDLSVYWYQQSLDQGLQFLIQYYNGEERAKGNILERFSAQQFPDLHSELNLSSLELGDSALYFCASSLGDSVYEQYFGPGTRLTVT.

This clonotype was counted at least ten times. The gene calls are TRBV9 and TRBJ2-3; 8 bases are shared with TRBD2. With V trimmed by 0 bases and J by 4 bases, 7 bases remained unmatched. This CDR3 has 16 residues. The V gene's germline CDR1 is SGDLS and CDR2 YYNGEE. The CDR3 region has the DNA TGTGCCAGCAGCGTAGCTCGGGAGGGTGAAGCAGATACGCAGTATTTT. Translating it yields CASSVAREGEADTQYF.

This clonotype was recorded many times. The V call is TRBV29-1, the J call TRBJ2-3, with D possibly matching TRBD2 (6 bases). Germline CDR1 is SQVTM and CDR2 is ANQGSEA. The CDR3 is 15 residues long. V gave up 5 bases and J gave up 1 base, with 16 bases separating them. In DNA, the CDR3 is TGCAGCGTTCCTTCTTTTGGGGAGGGCACAGATACGCAGTATTTT. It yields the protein CSVPSFGEGTDTQYF.

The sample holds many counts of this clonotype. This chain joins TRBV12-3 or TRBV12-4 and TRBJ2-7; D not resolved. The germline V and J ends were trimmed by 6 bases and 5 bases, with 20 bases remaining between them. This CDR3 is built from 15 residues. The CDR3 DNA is TGTGCCAGCAGCCCTTCCGGGCCTCACCCCCACGAGCAGTACTTC. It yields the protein CASSPSGPHPHEQYF.

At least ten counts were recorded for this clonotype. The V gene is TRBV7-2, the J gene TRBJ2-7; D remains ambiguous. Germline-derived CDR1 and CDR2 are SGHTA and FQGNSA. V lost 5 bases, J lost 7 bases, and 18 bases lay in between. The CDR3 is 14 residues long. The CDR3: CASSPSAARTEQYF. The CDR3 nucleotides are TGTGCCAGCAGCCCGTCGGCCGCACGAACTGAGCAGTACTTC. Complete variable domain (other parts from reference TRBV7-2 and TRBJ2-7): GAGVSQSPSNKVTEKGKDVELRCDPISGHTALYWYRQSLGQGLEFLIYFQGNSAPDKSGLPSDRFSAERTGGSVSTLTIQRTQQEDSAVYLCASSPSAARTEQYFGPGTRLTVT.

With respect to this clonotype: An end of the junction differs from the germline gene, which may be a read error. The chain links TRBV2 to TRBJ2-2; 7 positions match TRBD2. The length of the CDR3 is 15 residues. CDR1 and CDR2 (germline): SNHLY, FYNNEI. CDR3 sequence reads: CASIGGGGGSGELLF. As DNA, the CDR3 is TGTGCCAGCATTGGGGGGGGGGGAGGGTCCGGGGAGCTGCTTTTT.

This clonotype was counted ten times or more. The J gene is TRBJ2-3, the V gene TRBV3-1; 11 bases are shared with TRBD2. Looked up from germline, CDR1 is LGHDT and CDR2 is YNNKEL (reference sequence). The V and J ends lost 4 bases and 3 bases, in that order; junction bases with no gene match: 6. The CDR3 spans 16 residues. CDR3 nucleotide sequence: TGTGCCAGCAGCCGAGAACTAGCGGGGGAAACAGATACGCAGTATTTT. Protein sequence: CASSRELAGETDTQYF.

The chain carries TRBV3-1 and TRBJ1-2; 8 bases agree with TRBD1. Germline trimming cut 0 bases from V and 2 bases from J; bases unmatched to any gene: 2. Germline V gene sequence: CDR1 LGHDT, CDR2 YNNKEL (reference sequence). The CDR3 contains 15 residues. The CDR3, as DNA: TGTGCCAGCAGCCAAGAGGACAGGGTGAACTATGGCTACACCTTC. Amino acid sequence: CASSQEDRVNYGYTF.

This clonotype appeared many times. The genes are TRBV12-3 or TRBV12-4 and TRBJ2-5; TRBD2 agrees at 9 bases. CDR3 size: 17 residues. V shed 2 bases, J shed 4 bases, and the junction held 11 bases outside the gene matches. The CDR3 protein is CASSLRFGGREGETQYF. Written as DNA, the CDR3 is TGTGCCAGCAGTTTAAGGTTCGGCGGGAGGGAGGGAGAGACCCAGTACTTC.

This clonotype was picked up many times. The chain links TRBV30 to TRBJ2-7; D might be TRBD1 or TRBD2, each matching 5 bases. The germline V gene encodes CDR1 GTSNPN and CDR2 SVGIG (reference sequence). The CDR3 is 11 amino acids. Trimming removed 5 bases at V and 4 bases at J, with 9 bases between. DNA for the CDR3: TGTGCCTGGGGGACGGGGTACGAGCAGTACTTC. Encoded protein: CAWGTGYEQYF.

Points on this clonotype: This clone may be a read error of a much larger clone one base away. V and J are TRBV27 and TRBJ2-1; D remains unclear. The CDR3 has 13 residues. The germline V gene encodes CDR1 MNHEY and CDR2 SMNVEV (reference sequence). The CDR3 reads CPSRAGNDNEQFF. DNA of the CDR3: TGTCCCAGCCGTGCTGGGAACGACAATGAGCAGTTCTTC.

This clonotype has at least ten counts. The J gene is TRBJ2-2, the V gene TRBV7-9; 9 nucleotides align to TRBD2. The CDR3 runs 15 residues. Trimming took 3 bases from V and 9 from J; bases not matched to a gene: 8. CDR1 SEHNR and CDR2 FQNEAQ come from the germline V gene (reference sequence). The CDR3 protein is CASSFSGSGKRELFF. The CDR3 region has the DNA TGTGCCAGCAGCTTTAGCGGGAGCGGCAAAAGGGAGCTGTTTTTT.

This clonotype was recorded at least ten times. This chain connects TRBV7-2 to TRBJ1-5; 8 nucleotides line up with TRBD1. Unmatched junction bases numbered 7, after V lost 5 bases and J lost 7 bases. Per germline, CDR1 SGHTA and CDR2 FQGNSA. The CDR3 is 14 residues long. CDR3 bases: TGTGCCAGCAGCCACCAGGGGGCTGGGCAGCCCCAGCATTTT. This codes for CASSHQGAGQPQHF.

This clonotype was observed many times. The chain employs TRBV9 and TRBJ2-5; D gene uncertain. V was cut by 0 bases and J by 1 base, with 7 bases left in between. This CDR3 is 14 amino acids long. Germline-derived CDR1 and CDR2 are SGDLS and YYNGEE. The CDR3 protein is CASSVGAFQETQYF. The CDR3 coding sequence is TGTGCCAGCAGCGTAGGGGCTTTCCAAGAGACCCAGTACTTC.

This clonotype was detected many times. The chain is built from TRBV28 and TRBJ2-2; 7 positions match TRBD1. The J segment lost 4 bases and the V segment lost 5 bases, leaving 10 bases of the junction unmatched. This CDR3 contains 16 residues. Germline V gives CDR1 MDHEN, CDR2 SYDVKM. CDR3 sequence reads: CASSAPGQKSTGELFF. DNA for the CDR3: TGTGCCAGCAGTGCCCCGGGACAGAAGTCCACCGGGGAGCTGTTTTTT.

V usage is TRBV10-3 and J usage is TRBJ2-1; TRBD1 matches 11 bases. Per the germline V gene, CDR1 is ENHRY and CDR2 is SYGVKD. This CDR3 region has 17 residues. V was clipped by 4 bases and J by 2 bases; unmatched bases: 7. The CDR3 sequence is CAISGTGGSNAYNEQFF. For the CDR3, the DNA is TGTGCCATCAGTGGGACAGGGGGCTCCAACGCCTACAATGAGCAGTTCTTC.

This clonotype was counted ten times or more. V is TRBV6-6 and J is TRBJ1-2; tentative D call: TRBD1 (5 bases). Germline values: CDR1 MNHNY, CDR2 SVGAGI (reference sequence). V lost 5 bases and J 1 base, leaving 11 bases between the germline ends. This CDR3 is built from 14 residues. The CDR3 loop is CASSRGRNNYGYTF. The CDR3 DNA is TGTGCCAGCAGTAGGGGACGGAATAACTATGGCTACACCTTC.

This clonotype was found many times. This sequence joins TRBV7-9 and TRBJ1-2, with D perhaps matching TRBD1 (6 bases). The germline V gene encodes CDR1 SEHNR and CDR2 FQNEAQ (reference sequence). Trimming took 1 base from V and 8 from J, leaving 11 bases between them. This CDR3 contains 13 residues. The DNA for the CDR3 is TGTGCCAGCAGCTTAGTATCAGGGGCCGGCTACACCTTC. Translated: CASSLVSGAGYTF.

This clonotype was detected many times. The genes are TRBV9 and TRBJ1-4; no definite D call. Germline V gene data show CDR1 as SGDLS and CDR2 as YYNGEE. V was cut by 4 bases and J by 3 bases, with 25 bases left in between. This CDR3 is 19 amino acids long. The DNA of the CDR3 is TGTGCCAGCAGCCTCTACTCCAATCCCAGCCCAGACCCTAATGAAAAACTGTTTTTT. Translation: CASSLYSNPSPDPNEKLFF.

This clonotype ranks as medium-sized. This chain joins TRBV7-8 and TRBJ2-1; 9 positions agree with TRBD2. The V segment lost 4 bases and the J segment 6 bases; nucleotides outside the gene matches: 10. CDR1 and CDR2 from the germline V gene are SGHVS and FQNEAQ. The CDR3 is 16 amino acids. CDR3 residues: CASSSRAGGPSNEQFF. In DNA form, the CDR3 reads TGTGCCAGCAGCTCGAGGGCGGGAGGGCCCTCCAATGAGCAGTTCTTC.

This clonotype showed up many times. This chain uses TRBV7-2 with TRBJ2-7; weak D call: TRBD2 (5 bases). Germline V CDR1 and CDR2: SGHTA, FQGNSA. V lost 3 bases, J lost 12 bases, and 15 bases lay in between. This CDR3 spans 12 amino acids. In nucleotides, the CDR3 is TGTGCCAGCAGCTTTCCCGGGGTTAATCCGTACTTC. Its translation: CASSFPGVNPYF. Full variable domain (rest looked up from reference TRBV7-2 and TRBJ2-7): GAGVSQSPSNKVTEKGKDVELRCDPISGHTALYWYRQSLGQGLEFLIYFQGNSAPDKSGLPSDRFSAERTGGSVSTLTIQRTQQEDSAVYLCASSFPGVNPYFGPGTRLTVT.